These T cell receptor beta chains were read from a single sample in a study of shared clonotypes between healthy human individuals. Method: immunoSEQ multiplex PCR; TCRdb's copy keeps in-frame clones and lacks some. Of about 2.4 million clones in the sample, 90% to 95% were seen once. The material sequenced was naive CD4+ T cells from PBMCs. All receptors come from a man aged 18 to 35 in good health. Some clones in this sample may be carry-over from other donors' samples. CDR3s leave out the opening cysteine and the closing phenylalanine or tryptophan. Clone size is stated in some rows and not others, as once, few, many or a class when expanded.

size,V,CDR3
.,TRBV6-5,ASRPPGQRNYGYT
.,TRBV28,ASSQGPAYGYT
.,TRBV5-6,ASSTGTGGFKETQY
.,TRBV7-2,ASSFPTGSTDTQY
.,TRBV4-3,ASSQDFSTDTQY
.,TRBV6-5,ASKSSTDTQY
.,TRBV7-8,ASSVRLAGARTDTQY
.,TRBV5-4,ASSLDSGGNSPLH
.,TRBV28,ASTKTGGGNQPQH
.,TRBV9,ASSPRLVGGEETQY
.,TRBV10-1,ASSAGGQQKLF
.,TRBV7-9,ASSFDRWSYEQY
.,TRBV19,ASSIVVRGYGYT
.,TRBV7-2,ASSSWGGQETQY
.,TRBV6-1,ASSERTPGGEKNEQY
.,TRBV9,ASSVGFGSEQETQY
.,TRBV7-2,ASSLMGQFYGYT
.,TRBV28,ASSLAGPAGYEQY
.,TRBV29-1,SVVAVRTYEQY
.,TRBV7-2,ASSGHREETQY
.,TRBV11-1,ASSSDGTGNGYT
.,TRBV6-5,ASSYTATISYEQY
.,TRBV7-2,ASSQTGLAVTLGEQF
.,TRBV9,ASSLQRDHEQF
.,TRBV6-6,ASSTFGASGTDTQY
.,TRBV7-8,ATRAPEQGRSGANVLT
.,TRBV6-5,ASSLGDTQY
.,TRBV19,ASSMGAATNEKLF
.,TRBV7-8,ASSPNTGGEKLF
.,TRBV7-9,ASSLGAGGLTEAF
.,TRBV6-5,ASSPPGLKAF
.,TRBV4-2,ASSQVLASGMGMVRAKNIQY
.,TRBV28,ASSLPTGIFGEKLF
.,TRBV10-3,AIKPESRVDTQY
few,TRBV7-9,ASSISTGNTEAF
.,TRBV14,ASSQGGAGGYT
.,TRBV7-8,ASSLVLAGPLYEQY
.,TRBV6-5,ASSLKGGSPLH
.,TRBV28,ASVRGKPNTGELF
.,TRBV28,ASYGDFNQPQH
.,TRBV11-2,ASSSRGLGEETQY
.,TRBV30,AWGAASSYNEQF
.,TRBV30,AWSPRTVLAGSNEQF
.,TRBV10-2,ASRGEATDTQY
few,TRBV30,AWSVLTAPGGYT
.,TRBV6-4,ASSLIQGARNEQF
.,TRBV18,ASSPPGRGIEQY
.,TRBV29-1,SVEKDPVYQETQY
few,TRBV29-1,SVAAMNTEAF
.,TRBV7-9,ASSPSGANGYT
.,TRBV6-5,ASNPSGLANEKLF
.,TRBV28,ASSKPPGLSGNTIY